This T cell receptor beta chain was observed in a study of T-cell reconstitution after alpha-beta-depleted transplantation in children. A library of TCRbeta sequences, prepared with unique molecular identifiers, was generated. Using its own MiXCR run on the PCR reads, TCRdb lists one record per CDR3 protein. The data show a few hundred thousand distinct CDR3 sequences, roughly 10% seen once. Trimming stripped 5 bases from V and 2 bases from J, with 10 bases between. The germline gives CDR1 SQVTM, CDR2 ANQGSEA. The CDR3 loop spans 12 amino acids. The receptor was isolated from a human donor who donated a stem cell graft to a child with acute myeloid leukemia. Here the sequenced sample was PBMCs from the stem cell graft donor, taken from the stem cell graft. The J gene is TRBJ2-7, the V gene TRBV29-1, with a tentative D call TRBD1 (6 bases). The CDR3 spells CSVSQGTYEQYF. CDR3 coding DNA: TGCAGCGTTTCACAGGGAACCTACGAGCAGTACTTC.